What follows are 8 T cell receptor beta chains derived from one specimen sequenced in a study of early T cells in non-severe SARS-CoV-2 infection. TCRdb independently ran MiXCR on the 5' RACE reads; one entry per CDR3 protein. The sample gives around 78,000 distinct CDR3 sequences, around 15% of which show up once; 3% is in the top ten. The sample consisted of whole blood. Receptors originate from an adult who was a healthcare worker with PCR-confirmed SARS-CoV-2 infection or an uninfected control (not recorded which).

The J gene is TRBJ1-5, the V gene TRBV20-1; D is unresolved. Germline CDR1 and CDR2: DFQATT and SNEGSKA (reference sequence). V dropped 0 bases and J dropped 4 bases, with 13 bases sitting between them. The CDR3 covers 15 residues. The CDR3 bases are TGCAGTGCTAGAGATGGCGATTTTATGAATCAGCCCCAGCATTTT. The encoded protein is CSARDGDFMNQPQHF.

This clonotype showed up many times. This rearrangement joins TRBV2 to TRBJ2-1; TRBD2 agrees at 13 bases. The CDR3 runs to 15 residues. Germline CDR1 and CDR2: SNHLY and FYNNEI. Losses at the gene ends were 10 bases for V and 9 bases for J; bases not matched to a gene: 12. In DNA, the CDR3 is TGTGCCAACCTGGGCGGACTAGCGGGGGAGGCTGAGCAGTTCTTC. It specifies CANLGGLAGEAEQFF.

CDR3 amino acids: CASVTTSTGYYNEQFF. The CDR3 coding sequence is TGTGCCAGCGTCACCACTTCGACAGGGTACTACAATGAGCAGTTCTTC. The genes are TRBV2 and TRBJ2-1; TRBD1 agrees at 7 bases. This CDR3 has 16 residues. The junction had 13 bases not matched to a gene; V was cut back by 8 bases and J by 3 bases. The germline CDR1 and CDR2 sequences are SNHLY and FYNNEI.

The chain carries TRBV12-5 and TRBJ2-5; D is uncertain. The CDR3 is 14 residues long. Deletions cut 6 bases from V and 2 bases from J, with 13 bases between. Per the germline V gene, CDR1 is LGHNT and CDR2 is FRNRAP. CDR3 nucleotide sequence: TGTGCTAGTGGCCGAGGTTATGCTCAAGAGACCCAGTACTTC. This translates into CASGRGYAQETQYF.

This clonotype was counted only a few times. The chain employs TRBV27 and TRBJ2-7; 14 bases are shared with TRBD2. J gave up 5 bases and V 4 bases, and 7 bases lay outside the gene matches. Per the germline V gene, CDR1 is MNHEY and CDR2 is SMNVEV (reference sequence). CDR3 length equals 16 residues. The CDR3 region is CASSSRQGLAGDEQYF. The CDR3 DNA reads TGTGCCAGCAGTTCCCGCCAGGGACTAGCGGGGGACGAGCAGTACTTC.

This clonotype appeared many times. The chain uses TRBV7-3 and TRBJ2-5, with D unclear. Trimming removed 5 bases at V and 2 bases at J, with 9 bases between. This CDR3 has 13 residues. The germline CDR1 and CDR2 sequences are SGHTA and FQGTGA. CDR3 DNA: TGTGCCAGCAGCACCGGGTTTCAAGAGACCCAGTACTTC. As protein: CASSTGFQETQYF.

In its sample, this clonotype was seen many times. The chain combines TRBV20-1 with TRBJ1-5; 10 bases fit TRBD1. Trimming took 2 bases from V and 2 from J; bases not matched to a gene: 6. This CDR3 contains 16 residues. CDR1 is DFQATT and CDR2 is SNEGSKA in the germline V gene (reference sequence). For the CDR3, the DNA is TGCAGTGCTAGAACTGCGACAGGGGGCGGCAATCAGCCCCAGCATTTT. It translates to CSARTATGGGNQPQHF.

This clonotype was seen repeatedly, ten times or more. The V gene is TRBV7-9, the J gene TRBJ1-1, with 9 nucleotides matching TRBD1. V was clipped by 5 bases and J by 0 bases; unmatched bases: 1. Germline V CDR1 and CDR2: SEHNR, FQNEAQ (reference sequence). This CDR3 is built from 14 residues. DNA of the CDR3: TGTGCCAGCAGCCGGACAGGGGTGAACACTGAAGCTTTCTTT. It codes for CASSRTGVNTEAFF.